Detailed here is one T cell receptor beta chain. What it binds is unknown. The source of the sample is a study of memory CD4+ T cells and cytomegalovirus serostatus. On the study more broadly: Donors were healthy Belgian adults, 10 or so CMV seropositive and roughly 25 seronegative.

Under the authors' procedure: After removing out-of-frame reads, millions of distinct TCRbeta sequences remained. Measured with immunoSEQ multiplex PCR; TCRdb has only the in-frame clones, and not every one. V, J and clone size are taken as reported in that table, and D and trimming were inferred from the DNA itself. The sample lists about 53,000 clones; roughly three quarters were seen once. The sort gate was single viable CD3+CD4+CD8-CD45RO+ cells for memory CD4+ T cells. After thawing, CD4+ T cells were positively selected. Notes on the study in general: About 40% of the 164 known CMV-associated TCRbeta sequences appeared in CD4+ memory.

This CDR3 spans 15 amino acids. The germline V and J ends were trimmed by 5 bases and 0 bases, with 13 bases remaining between them. Germline V gene sequence: CDR1 SEHNR, CDR2 FQNEAQ (reference sequence). The rearrangement joins TRBV7-9 to TRBJ1-2; the D gene is possibly TRBD1 (5 bases). The material sequenced was memory CD4+ T cells from blood. The TCR sequence derives from an adult in good health and CMV-seronegative. CDR3: CASSAPGRTNYGYTF. Written as DNA, the CDR3 is TGTGCCAGCAGCGCACCGGGACGGACTAACTATGGCTACACCTTC. Full variable domain (missing parts from reference TRBV7-9 and TRBJ1-2): DTGVSQNPRHKITKRGQNVTFRCDPISEHNRLYWYRQTLGQGPEFLTYFQNEAQLEKSRLLSDRFSAERPKGSFSTLEIQRTEQGDSAMYLCASSAPGRTNYGYTFGSGTRLTVV.